Below are 12 T cell receptor beta chains sequenced from a single sample in a study of blood T cell repertoires in COVID-19. Produced via immunoSEQ multiplex PCR; TCRdb's table is partial and in-frame only. The sample lists about 120,000 clones; around 88% were seen once. Source material: peripheral blood. The source is a man of 80 years or more with active or convalescent COVID-19.

V and J are TRBV7-3 and TRBJ2-1, with TRBD1 identical over 8 bases. The V gene end was trimmed by 10 bases and the J gene end by 6 bases; junction bases not matched to a gene: 8. CDR3 length: 13 residues. Germline V gene sequence: CDR1 SGHTA, CDR2 FQGTGA. This CDR3 reads CATKSTGGNEQFF. CDR3 coding DNA: TGTGCCACCAAAAGCACAGGGGGCAATGAGCAGTTCTTC. The whole variable domain, remainder taken from reference TRBV7-3 and TRBJ2-1, is GAGVSQTPSNKVTEKGKYVELRCDPISGHTALYWYRQSLGQGPEFLIYFQGTGAADDSGLPNDRFFAVRPEGSVSTLKIQRTERGDSAVYLCATKSTGGNEQFFGPGTRLTVL.

CDR3 DNA: TGTGCCAGCAGCTTAGACTCGCTCAACTACGAGCAGTACTTC. Amino acids: CASSLDSLNYEQYF. The J gene is TRBJ2-7, the V gene TRBV7-2; D remains ambiguous. Looked up from germline, CDR1 is SGHTA and CDR2 is FQGNSA. The CDR3 is 14 amino acids. V lost 1 base and J 3 bases, leaving 10 bases between the germline ends.

This sequence joins TRBV6-2 or TRBV6-3 and TRBJ2-3; 9 bases are a match to TRBD1. The germline V gene encodes CDR1 MNHEY and CDR2 SVGEGT. The CDR3 has 15 amino acids. V lost 2 bases to trimming and J lost 4 bases; unmatched junction nucleotides: 4. In DNA, the CDR3 is TGTGCCAGCAGTTACGGGACAGGGCAGGCAGATACGCAGTATTTT. Its translation: CASSYGTGQADTQYF.

The chain recombines TRBV29-1 with TRBJ1-2, with D perhaps matching TRBD1 (5 bases). CDR1 SQVTM and CDR2 ANQGSEA come from the germline V gene. V was trimmed by 3 bases and J by 4 bases, leaving 12 bases between them. CDR3 length equals 13 residues. CDR3 sequence (DNA): TGCAGCGTTGATATTGCAGGGCTCTATGGCTACACCTTC. It is translated as CSVDIAGLYGYTF.

V gene TRBV5-1 combines with J gene TRBJ2-5; 8 nucleotides line up with TRBD2. Germline V CDR1 and CDR2: SGHRS, YFSETQ. With 2 bases clipped from V and 5 bases from J, the junction kept 8 bases outside the gene matches. This CDR3 is built from 15 residues. CDR3: CASSFTGGTGETQYF. CDR3 bases: TGCGCCAGCAGCTTCACGGGGGGGACTGGCGAGACCCAGTACTTC.

The rearrangement joins TRBV6-5 to TRBJ1-2; 7 nucleotides align to TRBD1. CDR3 length equals 12 residues. Germline CDR1 is MNHEY and CDR2 is SVGAGI. With V trimmed by 6 bases and J by 5 bases, 3 bases remained unmatched. The DNA for the CDR3 is TGTGCCAGCAGCGGCAGGGGGTATGGCTACACCTTC. Residues: CASSGRGYGYTF.

The chain is built from TRBV6-6 and TRBJ2-1, with no clear D. The germline V and J ends were trimmed by 0 bases and 7 bases, with 4 bases remaining between them. This CDR3 spans 12 amino acids. Looked up from germline, CDR1 is MNHNY and CDR2 is SVGAGI (reference sequence). CDR3 in DNA: TGTGCCAGCAGTTACTCCACAAATGAGCAGTTCTTC. It translates to CASSYSTNEQFF.

V gene TRBV5-6 combines with J gene TRBJ1-5, with 8 nucleotides matching TRBD1. Germline V gene lookup returns CDR1 SGHDT and CDR2 YYEEEE. CDR3 length: 17 residues. J lost 1 base, V lost 1 base, and 7 bases had no gene match. The CDR3 region is CASSLFKDRGSNQPQHF. CDR3 coding DNA: TGTGCCAGCAGCTTGTTTAAAGACAGGGGAAGCAATCAGCCCCAGCATTTT. The full variable domain, with the rest looked up from reference TRBV5-6 and TRBJ1-5, is DAGVTQSPTHLIKTRGQQVTLRCSPKSGHDTVSWYQQALGQGPQFIFQYYEEEERQRGNFPDRFSGHQFPNYSSELNVNALLLGDSALYLCASSLFKDRGSNQPQHFGDGTRLSIL.

This chain joins TRBV14 and TRBJ1-1; 8 bases fit TRBD1. The trim removed 6 bases at V and 4 bases at J, leaving 7 bases unmatched. CDR1 is SGHDN and CDR2 is FVKESK in the germline V gene. This CDR3 region has 14 residues. CDR3 residues: CASSGDRWGTEAFF. In nucleotides, the CDR3 is TGTGCCAGCAGTGGGGACAGGTGGGGCACTGAAGCTTTCTTT. Looking up the rest from reference TRBV14 and TRBJ1-1 gives the full variable domain: EAGVTQFPSHSVIEKGQTVTLRCDPISGHDNLYWYRRVMGKEIKFLLHFVKESKQDESGMPNNRFLAERTGGTYSTLKVQPAELEDSGVYFCASSGDRWGTEAFFGQGTRLTVV.

The gene calls are TRBV19 and TRBJ2-1, with D perhaps matching TRBD1 (6 bases). The V end lost 1 base, the J end lost 3 bases, and 10 bases lay between the germline ends. The CDR3 is made up of 15 amino acids. The germline CDR1 and CDR2 sequences are LNHDA and SQIVND (reference sequence). The chain's CDR3 is CASSIGGTHYNEQFF. The CDR3, as DNA: TGTGCCAGTAGTATAGGGGGGACACACTACAATGAGCAGTTCTTC.

The chain links TRBV30 to TRBJ2-2, with D possibly TRBD1 on 6 matching bases. This CDR3 region has 14 residues. Germline CDR1 reads GTSNPN; CDR2 reads SVGIG (reference sequence). V was cut by 1 base and J by 7 bases, with 13 bases left in between. The CDR3 DNA reads as TGTGCCTGGAGTGGGACAGCGACCATCGGGGAGCTGTTTTTT. Translating gives CAWSGTATIGELFF.

Only a few counts were recorded for this clone. This rearrangement joins TRBV5-1 to TRBJ1-1, with TRBD1 matching 7 bases. The CDR3 sequence is 14 residues long. J was trimmed by 1 base and V by 4 bases; bases with no gene match: 4. CDR1 and CDR2 (germline): SGHRS, YFSETQ. The CDR3 sequence: CASSPGQANTEAFF. CDR3 bases: TGCGCCAGCAGCCCTGGACAGGCGAACACTGAAGCTTTCTTT. Together with reference TRBV5-1 and TRBJ1-1, the CDR3 gives the full variable domain: KAGVTQTPRYLIKTRGQQVTLSCSPISGHRSVSWYQQTPGQGLQFLFEYFSETQRNKGNFPGRFSGRQFSNSRSEMNVSTLELGDSALYLCASSPGQANTEAFFGQGTRLTVV.